This T cell receptor (beta chain) appears in the sequencing data of a study of CD8+ T cells in alopecia areata. Regarding treatment: oral pan-JAK inhibitor, 5-10 mg twice daily. Following extraction, RNA underwent reverse transcription to cDNA, which served as the sequencing template. Method: immunoSEQ multiplex PCR; TCRdb's copy keeps in-frame clones and lacks some. The repertoire has under 95,000 clones, about three quarters of them found once; the top ten carry 15% to 20%. The CDR3 has 16 residues. V was cut by 5 bases and J by 0 bases, with 14 bases left in between. Germline CDR1 reads MNHNY; CDR2 reads SVGAGI (reference sequence).

The chain links TRBV6-6 to TRBJ2-1; D possibly corresponds to TRBD2 (7 bases). This clonotype originated in a human donor with alopecia areata. The specimen was CD8+ T cells sorted from blood, collected at week 44, from a patient treated with tofacitinib. CDR3 region: CASSRRGASSYNEQFF. In nucleotides, the CDR3 is TGTGCCAGCAGTCGCCGGGGGGCCAGCTCCTACAATGAGCAGTTCTTC.